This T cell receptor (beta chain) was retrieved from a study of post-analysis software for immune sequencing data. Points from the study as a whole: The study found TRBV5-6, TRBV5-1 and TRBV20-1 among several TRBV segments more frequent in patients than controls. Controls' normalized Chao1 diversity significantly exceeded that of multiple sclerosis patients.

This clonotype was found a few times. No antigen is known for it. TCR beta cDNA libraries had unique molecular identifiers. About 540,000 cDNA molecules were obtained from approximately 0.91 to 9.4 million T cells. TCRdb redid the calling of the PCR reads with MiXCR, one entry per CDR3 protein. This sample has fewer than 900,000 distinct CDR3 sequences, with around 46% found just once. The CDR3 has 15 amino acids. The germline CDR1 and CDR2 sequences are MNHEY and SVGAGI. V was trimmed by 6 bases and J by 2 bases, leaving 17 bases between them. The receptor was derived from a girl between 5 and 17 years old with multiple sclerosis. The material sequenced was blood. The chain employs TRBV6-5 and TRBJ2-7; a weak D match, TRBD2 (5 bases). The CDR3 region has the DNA TGTGCCAGCAGCCGACTGAGGACTGCAGCCTACGAGCAGTACTTC. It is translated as CASSRLRTAAYEQYF.